This is a list of T cell receptor beta chains from one sample in a study of T-cell memory formation after mild COVID-19. TCRdb re-derived calls from the 5' RACE reads in MiXCR, one entry per CDR3 protein. The table records roughly 240,000 distinct CDR3 sequences, about 17% of them present only once. The sequencing sample was made of PBMCs or a T cell subset sorted from them (not recorded which). Receptors originate from a man between 18 and 29 years old who had mild COVID-19 (a few samples of this study predate the infection). Cell type and time point are not known. Both conserved end residues are part of each CDR3. A D gene is named only where the DNA matches it firmly. Rows may omit the clone size; those that give it use once, few, many or a size class.

TRBD1	TRBV4-2	TRBJ1-1	.	TGTGCCAGCAGCCAAGATGGGCAGGGGGCTGGTGAAGCTTTCTTT	CASSQDGQGAGEAFF
.	TRBV5-1	TRBJ2-2	.	TGCGCCAGCAGCTTGCGCAAGGATGCCCTTGGCACCGGGGAGCTGTTTTTT	CASSLRKDALGTGELFF
.	TRBV10-3	TRBJ2-2	.	TGTGCCATCAGTGATTACGGGACCCCCACAAAAAACACCGGGGAGCTGTTTTTT	CAISDYGTPTKNTGELFF
.	TRBV29-1	TRBJ1-5	.	TGCAGCGTAGGCCCACAGGAGAATCAGCCCCAGCATTTT	CSVGPQENQPQHF
TRBD1	TRBV20-1	TRBJ2-4	few	TGCAGTGCATGGGACAGCCAAGCCAAAAACATTCAGTACTTC	CSAWDSQAKNIQYF
.	TRBV7-2	TRBJ1-1	.	TGTGCCAGCAGCTTAGCCCTCATGAACACTGAAGCTTTCTTT	CASSLALMNTEAFF
.	TRBV19	TRBJ2-5	few	TGTGCCAGTAGTAATCGGGGTTCGGAGACCCAGTACTTC	CASSNRGSETQYF
.	TRBV7-9	TRBJ1-4	.	TGTGCCAGCAGCAAACAGAGAGTTAATGAAAAACTGTTTTTT	CASSKQRVNEKLFF
.	TRBV9	TRBJ2-3	few	TGTGCCAGCAGCGTAGAGTGGGCAGGGACGCAGTATTTT	CASSVEWAGTQYF
TRBD1	TRBV20-1	TRBJ1-2	.	TGCAGTGCTACCGGGACAGGACTTACTAACTATGGCTACACCTTC	CSATGTGLTNYGYTF
.	TRBV5-5	TRBJ2-5	.	TGTGCCAGCAGCCCTTCTACGGTCAGCGAGACCCAGTACTTC	CASSPSTVSETQYF
TRBD2	TRBV5-1	TRBJ2-3	many	TGCGCCAGCAGCTTGGGGGGACTAGCGTTGACAGATACGCAGTATTTT	CASSLGGLALTDTQYF
.	TRBV6-4	TRBJ2-1	many	TGTGCCAGCAGTGACTCAGGGCGCTCCTACAATGAGCAGTTCTTC	CASSDSGRSYNEQFF
TRBD1	TRBV28	TRBJ1-2	.	TGTGCCAGCAGTCCAAGGACAGGAGGCTACACCTTC	CASSPRTGGYTF
.	TRBV7-9	TRBJ1-1	.	TGTGCCAGCAGTTTCCCGACGGCCCGAAGCACTGAAGCTTTCTTT	CASSFPTARSTEAFF
TRBD2	TRBV13	TRBJ2-7	.	TGTGCCAGCAGCCTGACTAGCGGGAGACCTCGGGAGCAGTACTTC	CASSLTSGRPREQYF
.	TRBV11-2	TRBJ1-3	.	TGTGCCAGCAGCTTAGAGTGGGGGACGGACACCATATATTTT	CASSLEWGTDTIYF